The sequence of this TCR beta chain was determined in a study of CD8+ T cells in alopecia areata. About the study: Dosing spanned 6 to 18 months on tofacitinib, then 6 months off drug.

Researchers gathered lesional scalp punch biopsies and peripheral blood from patients with alopecia areata. Reverse transcribed after extraction, RNA yielded cDNA as the sequencing template. The method was immunoSEQ multiplex PCR; TCRdb's version includes in-frame clones alone and lacks a portion of them. The sample shows 80,000 to 100,000 clones, roughly two fifths of them seen only once. As for this clone: The antigen is unknown.

Findings and caveats of the study: Scalp sample sequencing also detects resident alphabeta T cells of normal skin.

CDR1 SNHLY and CDR2 FYNNEI come from the germline V gene. The CDR3 contains 15 residues. Unmatched junction bases numbered 9, after V lost 6 bases and J lost 5 bases. The gene calls are TRBV2 and TRBJ2-5; 10 nucleotides agree with TRBD2. The clonotype was recovered from a human donor with alopecia areata. The sample consisted of CD4+ T cells sorted from blood. The chain's CDR3 is CASRGYASGSETQYF. CDR3 nucleotide sequence: TGTGCCAGCAGGGGGTACGCTAGCGGGAGCGAGACCCAGTACTTC.